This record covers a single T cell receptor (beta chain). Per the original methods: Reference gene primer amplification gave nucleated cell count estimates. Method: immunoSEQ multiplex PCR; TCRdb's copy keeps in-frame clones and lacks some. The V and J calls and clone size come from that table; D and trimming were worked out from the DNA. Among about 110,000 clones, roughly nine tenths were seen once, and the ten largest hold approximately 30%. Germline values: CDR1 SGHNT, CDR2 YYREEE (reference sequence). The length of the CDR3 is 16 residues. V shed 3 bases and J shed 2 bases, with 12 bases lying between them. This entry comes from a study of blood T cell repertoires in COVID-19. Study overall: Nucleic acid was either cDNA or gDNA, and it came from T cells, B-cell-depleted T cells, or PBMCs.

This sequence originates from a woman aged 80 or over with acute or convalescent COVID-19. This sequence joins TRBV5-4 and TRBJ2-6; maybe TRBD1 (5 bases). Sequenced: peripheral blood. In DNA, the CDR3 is TGTGCCAGCAGCTCGCAGGGTTCTCCTGGGGCCAACGTCCTGACTTTC. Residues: CASSSQGSPGANVLTF.